These 21 T cell receptor beta chains share one sample of origin, sequenced in a study of cytomegalovirus exposure and HLA in healthy donors. Primers: 60 Vbeta forward and 13 Jbeta reverse. Clones were sequenced by immunoSEQ multiplex PCR, and TCRdb holds only the in-frame ones, with some missing. The sample records some 130,000 clones, around three quarters being singletons. The sample consisted of PBMCs. The receptors here all came from a woman between 55 and 75 years old in good health and CMV-seropositive.

V gene TRBV28 combines with J gene TRBJ1-2; TRBD1 matches 8 bases. The CDR3 spans 15 residues. CDR1 and CDR2 from the germline V gene are MDHEN and SYDVKM. V lost 6 bases to trimming and J lost 2 bases; unmatched junction nucleotides: 8. The CDR3 nucleotides are TGTGCCAGCAGCCGACCCCGGACAGGGAACTATGGCTACACCTTC. Amino acids: CASSRPRTGNYGYTF.

Comments on this clone: In the same sample, other DNA sequences code for this CDR3. The V and J genes are TRBV7-9 and TRBJ1-2, with 7 bases fitting TRBD1. Germline CDR1 is SEHNR and CDR2 is FQNEAQ (reference sequence). This CDR3 comprises 15 residues. Trimming cost V 1 base and J 2 bases; bases outside gene matches: 4. In nucleotides, the CDR3 is TGTGCCAGCAGCTTAGTCGGACAGGAGAACTATGGCTACACCTTC. As protein: CASSLVGQENYGYTF.

This chain joins TRBV9 and TRBJ1-1, with D perhaps matching TRBD1 (6 bases). The V gene lost 3 bases and the J gene lost 5 bases, with 17 bases spanning the gap. This CDR3 has 15 amino acids. Germline V CDR1 and CDR2: SGDLS, YYNGEE. The CDR3 loop reads CASSAAGVGGTEAFF. The CDR3 DNA reads TGTGCCAGCAGCGCGGCAGGGGTCGGGGGGACTGAAGCTTTCTTT.

Turning to this clone: An end of the junction does not agree with germline; a read error may underlie this. The chain couples TRBV7-7 to TRBJ2-5; 11 bases agree with TRBD1. Per the germline V gene, CDR1 is SSHAT and CDR2 is FNYEAQ (reference sequence). The CDR3 sequence is 16 residues long. The chain's CDR3 is CASSEVGGQGGETQYF. CDR3 nucleotides: TGTGCTAGCAGCGAAGTAGGGGGACAGGGGGGAGAGACCCAGTACTTC. Complete variable domain (other parts from reference TRBV7-7 and TRBJ2-5): GAGVSQSPRYKVTKRGQDVTLRCDPISSHATLYWYQQALGQGPEFLTYFNYEAQPDKSGLPSDRFSAERPEGSISTLTIQRTEQRDSAMYRCASSEVGGQGGETQYFGPGTRLLVL.

This chain uses TRBV30 with TRBJ1-4, with D unclear. The ends were cut back, 3 bases at V and 1 base at J, with 9 bases in the middle. Germline-derived CDR1 and CDR2 are GTSNPN and SVGIG (reference sequence). The CDR3 contains 14 residues. CDR3 sequence reads: CAWRRALTNEKLFF. The CDR3 bases are TGTGCCTGGAGGCGGGCCTTAACTAATGAAAAACTGTTTTTT.

This clone turned up a few times. This CDR3 is CSVERLSEQFF. The CDR3 coding sequence is TGCAGCGTTGAGAGGCTCAGTGAGCAGTTCTTC. The rearrangement links TRBV29-1 to TRBJ2-1; D is undetermined. The V end was cut by 3 bases, the J end by 9 bases, with 9 bases between. CDR1 is SQVTM, CDR2 ANQGSEA, per germline. The CDR3 spans 11 residues.

V gene TRBV28 combines with J gene TRBJ1-3; D is ambiguous. Germline V gene data show CDR1 as MDHEN and CDR2 as SYDVKM. V lost 6 bases to trimming and J lost 4 bases, with 22 bases between them. The length of the CDR3 is 17 residues. As DNA, the CDR3 is TGTGCCAGCAGCTATAACCTAAAAAAGATGGGCGGAAACACCATATATTTT. Translated: CASSYNLKKMGGNTIYF.

The V and J genes are TRBV4-1 and TRBJ2-1, with a possible D match to TRBD2 (6 bases). The CDR3 runs to 16 residues. CDR1 and CDR2 (germline): MGHRA, YSYEKL. The V gene lost 4 bases and the J gene lost 0 bases, with 13 bases spanning the gap. The CDR3 DNA is TGCGCCAGCAGCCGTACGGGGGACGCCTCCTACAATGAGCAGTTCTTC. It translates to CASSRTGDASYNEQFF.

The chain is built from TRBV2 and TRBJ1-1, with D unclear. The CDR3 length is 14 residues. Germline V gene data show CDR1 as SNHLY and CDR2 as FYNNEI. With 7 bases removed from V and 0 bases from J, the gap between germline ends came to 12 bases. DNA of the CDR3: TGTGCCAGCACCAATAGACTCGTGAACACTGAAGCTTTCTTT. It translates to CASTNRLVNTEAFF.

The chain links TRBV5-1 to TRBJ2-2, with D perhaps matching TRBD1 (6 bases). From germline, CDR1 is SGHRS and CDR2 YFSETQ. The CDR3 is 16 residues long. Trimming stripped 4 bases from V and 0 bases from J, with 13 bases between. The CDR3 sequence is CASSASGTPNTGELFF. DNA of the CDR3: TGCGCCAGCAGCGCTTCCGGGACACCGAACACCGGGGAGCTGTTTTTT.

This chain links TRBV6-1 with TRBJ2-3; TRBD2 is a possible D gene (5 bases). CDR3 length: 13 amino acids. Trimming took 4 bases from V and 4 from J, leaving 9 bases between them. CDR1 is MNHNS and CDR2 is SASEGT in the germline V gene. The CDR3 protein is CASSVLGADTQYF. DNA of the CDR3: TGTGCCAGCAGTGTATTGGGAGCAGATACGCAGTATTTT.

The chain has TRBV5-4 and TRBJ2-7, with unresolved D. V lost 1 base and J lost 3, with 5 bases in between. CDR1 is SGHNT and CDR2 is YYREEE in the germline V gene (reference sequence). The CDR3 length is 12 residues. The CDR3 sequence is CASSLLSYEQYF. CDR3 nucleotide sequence: TGTGCCAGCAGCTTGCTCAGCTACGAGCAGTACTTC. The whole variable domain, filled in from reference TRBV5-4 and TRBJ2-7, reads ETGVTQSPTHLIKTRGQQVTLRCSSQSGHNTVSWYQQALGQGPQFIFQYYREEENGRGNFPPRFSGLQFPNYSSELNVNALELDDSALYLCASSLLSYEQYFGPGTRLTVT.

The chain carries TRBV6-1 and TRBJ1-1; TRBD1 matches 10 bases. With 5 bases clipped from V and 3 bases from J, the junction kept 3 bases outside the gene matches. The CDR3 runs to 14 residues. From germline, CDR1 is MNHNS and CDR2 SASEGT. CDR3 residues: CASSRTGGDTEAFF. CDR3 in DNA: TGTGCCAGCAGTCGGACAGGGGGGGACACTGAAGCTTTCTTT.

The V call is TRBV30, the J call TRBJ1-1; the D gene is possibly TRBD1 (6 bases). Trimming cost V 2 bases and J 1 base, with 8 bases left between them. Germline assignment: CDR1 GTSNPN and CDR2 SVGIG (reference sequence). This CDR3 has 13 amino acids. Written as DNA, the CDR3 is TGTGCCTGGAGTAGGGACACGAACACTGAAGCTTTCTTT. Protein: CAWSRDTNTEAFF.

The chain carries TRBV6-5 and TRBJ1-2, with 7 bases identical to TRBD1. The V gene's germline CDR1 is MNHEY and CDR2 SVGAGI. Trimming at V came to 0 bases and at J to 5 bases, leaving 6 bases not matched to a gene. CDR3 size: 15 residues. For the CDR3, the DNA is TGTGCCAGCAGTTACTCGCCGACAGGGATGTATGGCTACACCTTC. It translates to CASSYSPTGMYGYTF.

The chain joins TRBV9 to TRBJ1-1, with 12 positions matching TRBD1. Germline CDR1 SGDLS, CDR2 YYNGEE. V was clipped by 4 bases and J by 4 bases; unmatched bases: 5. The CDR3 covers 15 residues. The CDR3 bases are TGTGCCAGCAGCCTGGGGACAGGGGGCATCACTGAAGCTTTCTTT. Protein sequence: CASSLGTGGITEAFF.

Details on this clone: Other nucleotide sequences from this sample produce the same CDR3. This chain links TRBV5-1 with TRBJ2-2, with 8 bases matching TRBD1. The CDR3 is 15 amino acids. The V gene's germline CDR1 is SGHRS and CDR2 YFSETQ. The V segment lost 0 bases and the J segment 5 bases; nucleotides outside the gene matches: 3. The CDR3 nucleotides read TGCGCCAGCAGCTTGGGACAGGGGAATACCGGGGAGCTGTTTTTT. This gives the protein CASSLGQGNTGELFF.

Turning to this clone: Other DNA sequences within the sample encode an identical CDR3. This rearrangement joins TRBV30 to TRBJ1-6; the D gene is possibly TRBD1 (5 bases). CDR1 and CDR2 (germline): GTSNPN, SVGIG (reference sequence). Trimming left V 3 bases short and J 7 bases short, with 13 bases between. The CDR3 is 14 residues long. In DNA form, the CDR3 reads TGTGCCTGGAGCGTGAGAACAGGAAATTCACCCCTCCACTTT. Translating it yields CAWSVRTGNSPLHF. Full variable domain (rest looked up from reference TRBV30 and TRBJ1-6): SQTIHQWPATLVQPVGSPLSLECTVEGTSNPNLYWYRQAAGRGLQLLFYSVGIGQISSEVPQNLSASRPQDRQFILSSKKLLLSDSGFYLCAWSVRTGNSPLHFGNGTRLTVT.

This sequence joins TRBV28 and TRBJ1-4; D is perhaps TRBD1 (6 bases). Germline loops: CDR1 MDHEN, CDR2 SYDVKM. The CDR3 loop spans 14 amino acids. V lost 5 bases to trimming and J lost 5 bases, with 12 bases between them. The CDR3 DNA is TGTGCCAGCAGTAAAGACAGGCGGAATGAAAAACTGTTTTTT. Amino acids: CASSKDRRNEKLFF. Full variable domain (rest looked up from reference TRBV28 and TRBJ1-4): DVKVTQSSRYLVKRTGEKVFLECVQDMDHENMFWYRQDPGLGLRLIYFSYDVKMKEKGDIPEGYSVSREKKERFSLILESASTNQTSMYLCASSKDRRNEKLFFGSGTQLSVL.

This clone turned up a few times. The rearrangement joins TRBV18 to TRBJ2-5; 7 nucleotides agree with TRBD1. Per germline, CDR1 KGHSH and CDR2 LQKENI. Trimming removed 3 bases from V and 2 bases from J; junction bases left unmatched: 3. The CDR3 loop spans 14 amino acids. CDR3 sequence: CASSPGTEQETQYF. CDR3 DNA: TGTGCCAGCTCACCTGGGACAGAGCAAGAGACCCAGTACTTC.

The V and J genes are TRBV11-2 and TRBJ2-1, with D possibly TRBD1 on 6 matching bases. The germline V and J ends were trimmed by 5 bases and 1 base, with 12 bases remaining between them. This CDR3 is 15 amino acids long. Per germline, CDR1 SGHAT and CDR2 FQNNGV. This CDR3 is CASSPQRGSYNEQFF. The CDR3 nucleotides are TGTGCCAGCAGCCCACAAAGGGGGTCCTACAATGAGCAGTTCTTC.